Listed here is a single TCR beta chain. Its target is not known. CD4+CD127+ cells were sorted as the conventional CD4 T cells. Looked up from germline, CDR1 is MNHNY and CDR2 is SVGAGI (reference sequence). The junction had 8 bases not matched to a gene; V was cut back by 5 bases and J by 0 bases. This CDR3 region has 16 residues. These data come from a study of B cell selection in AIRE deficiency. The protocol was immunoSEQ multiplex PCR, while the TCRdb copy is restricted to in-frame clones and leaves out a portion. Of 22,000 or so clones listed, around 97% are singletons. Study findings and constraints: Patient Tconv and Treg cells showed healthy-like TCRBV usage, CDR3 length, diversity. Healthy Tconv contained about 35% of shared healthy Treg sequences; only TCRbeta sequenced.

The sequence came from a human donor with AIRE deficiency. The source material was conventional CD4+ T cells sorted from PBMCs. The chain has TRBV6-6 and TRBJ1-1, with TRBD1 identical over 8 bases. The CDR3 loop is CASSPDRDSMNTEAFF. CDR3 DNA: TGTGCCAGCAGTCCGGACAGGGACTCAATGAACACTGAAGCTTTCTTT.